The present T cell receptor (beta chain) was sequenced within a study of response to subunit inactivated influenza vaccine. Per the germline V gene, CDR1 is SGHRS and CDR2 is YFSETQ. The CDR3 spans 13 residues. Trimming cost V 4 bases and J 7 bases; bases outside gene matches: 5. This clonotype was seen a few times. Its target is not known. TCRdb re-derived calls from the RT-PCR reads in MiXCR, one entry per CDR3 protein. The sample shows about 570,000 distinct CDR3 sequences, about 11% of them seen only once. Whole-study findings and limits: Authors suggested each seasonal flu vaccination may recruit only limited numbers of new T cells.

The sample was also linked to a second study, of T cells expressing NK-cell markers. This second study notes: The authors generated TCR beta cDNA through 5'RACE template switching with UMIs. The TCR beta repertoires were obtained from sorted CD3+CD56+NKG2C+, CD3+CD56+NKG2C- and CD3+CD56-NKG2C+ T cells. Restricting sorting to alpha-beta TCR T cells was achieved in several experiments by an anti-gamma-delta TCR antibody. The leading position in the CD3+CD56-NKG2C+ fraction of a handful of donors also went to these clonotypes.

The J gene is TRBJ2-1, the V gene TRBV5-1, with TRBD1 matching over 7 bases. Material: PBMCs from blood, obtained on the day of vaccination. The receptor was derived from a man aged 50-60 years who received an inactivated influenza vaccine. CDR3 bases: TGCGCCAGCAGCGTGGGACAGCGGAATGAGCAGTTCTTC. Its translation is CASSVGQRNEQFF.